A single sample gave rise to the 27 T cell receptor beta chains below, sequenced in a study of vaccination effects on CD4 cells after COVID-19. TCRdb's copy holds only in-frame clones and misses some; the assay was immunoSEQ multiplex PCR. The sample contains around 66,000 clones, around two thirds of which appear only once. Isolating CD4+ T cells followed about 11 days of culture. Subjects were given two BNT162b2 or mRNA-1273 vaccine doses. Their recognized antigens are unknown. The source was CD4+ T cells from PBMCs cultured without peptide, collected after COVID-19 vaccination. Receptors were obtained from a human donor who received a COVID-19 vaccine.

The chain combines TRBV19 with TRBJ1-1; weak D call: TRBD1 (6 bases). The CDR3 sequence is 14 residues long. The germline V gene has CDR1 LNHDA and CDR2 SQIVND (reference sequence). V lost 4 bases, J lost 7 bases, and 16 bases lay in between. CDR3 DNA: TGTGCCAGTAGTAGAGCAGGGGCTAAGGGTGAAGCTTTCTTT. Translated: CASSRAGAKGEAFF.

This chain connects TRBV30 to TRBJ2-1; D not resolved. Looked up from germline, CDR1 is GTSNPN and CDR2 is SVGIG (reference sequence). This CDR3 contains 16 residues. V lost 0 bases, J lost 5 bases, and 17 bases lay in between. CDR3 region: CAWSVLGRNLNNEQFF. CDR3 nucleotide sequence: TGTGCCTGGAGTGTACTCGGGCGCAACCTTAACAATGAGCAGTTCTTC.

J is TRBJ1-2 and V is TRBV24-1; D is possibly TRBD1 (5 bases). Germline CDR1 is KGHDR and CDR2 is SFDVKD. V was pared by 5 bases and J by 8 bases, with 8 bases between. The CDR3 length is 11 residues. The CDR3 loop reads CATSAGDGYTF. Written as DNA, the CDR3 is TGTGCCACCAGTGCCGGGGACGGCTACACCTTC.

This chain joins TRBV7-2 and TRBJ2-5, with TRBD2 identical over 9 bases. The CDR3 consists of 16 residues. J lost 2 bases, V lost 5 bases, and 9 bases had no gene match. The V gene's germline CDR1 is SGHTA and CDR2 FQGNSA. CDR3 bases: TGTGCCAGCAGCCACCAAGCGGGGGGACGACAAGAGACCCAGTACTTC. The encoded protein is CASSHQAGGRQETQYF.

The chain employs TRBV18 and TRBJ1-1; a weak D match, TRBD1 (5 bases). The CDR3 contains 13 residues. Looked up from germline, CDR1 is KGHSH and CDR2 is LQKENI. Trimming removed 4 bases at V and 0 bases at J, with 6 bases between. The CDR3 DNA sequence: TGTGCCAGCTCACGGGACCTGAACACTGAAGCTTTCTTT. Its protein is CASSRDLNTEAFF.

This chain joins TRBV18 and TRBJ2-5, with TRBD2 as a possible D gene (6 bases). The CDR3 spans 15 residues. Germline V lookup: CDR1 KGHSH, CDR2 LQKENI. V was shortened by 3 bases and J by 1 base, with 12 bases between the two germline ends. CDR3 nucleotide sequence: TGTGCCAGCTCACCGGGGGGTTCGGGCCAAGAGACCCAGTACTTC. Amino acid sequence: CASSPGGSGQETQYF.

CDR3 residues: CASSSSGGRNTGELFF. The DNA of the CDR3 is TGTGCCAGCAGCTCAAGCGGGGGCCGGAACACCGGGGAGCTGTTTTTT. V is TRBV5-5 and J is TRBJ2-2, with 8 bases fitting TRBD2. The CDR3 loop spans 16 amino acids. Germline V gene data show CDR1 as SGHKS and CDR2 as YYEKEE (reference sequence). The V gene end was trimmed by 3 bases and the J gene end by 1 base; junction bases not matched to a gene: 5. The whole variable domain, remainder taken from reference TRBV5-5 and TRBJ2-2, is DAGVTQSPTHLIKTRGQQVTLRCSPISGHKSVSWYQQVLGQGPQFIFQYYEKEERGRGNFPDRFSARQFPNYSSELNVNALLLGDSALYLCASSSSGGRNTGELFFGEGSRLTVL.

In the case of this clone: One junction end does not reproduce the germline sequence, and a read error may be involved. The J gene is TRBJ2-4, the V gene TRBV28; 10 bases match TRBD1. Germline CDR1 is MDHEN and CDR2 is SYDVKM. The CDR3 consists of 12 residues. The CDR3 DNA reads TGTGCCAGCAGTACCCACAGACAGGGGGCGAGGTTC. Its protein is CASSTHRQGARF.

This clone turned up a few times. The CDR3: CASRSTNGYNEQFF. The DNA for the CDR3 is TGTGCCAGCAGGTCCACCAATGGCTACAATGAGCAGTTCTTC. This chain uses TRBV11-2 with TRBJ2-1; D uncertain. Germline V gene lookup returns CDR1 SGHAT and CDR2 FQNNGV. CDR3 length equals 14 residues. The V end lost 6 bases, the J end lost 3 bases, and 12 bases lay between the germline ends.

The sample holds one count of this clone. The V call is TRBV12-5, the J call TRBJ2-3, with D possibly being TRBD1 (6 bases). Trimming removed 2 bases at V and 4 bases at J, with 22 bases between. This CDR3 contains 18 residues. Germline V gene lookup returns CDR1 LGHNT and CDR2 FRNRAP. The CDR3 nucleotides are TGTGCTAGTGGTTTGATCGACGATGGACGGTCAGGGGCAGATACGCAGTATTTT. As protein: CASGLIDDGRSGADTQYF. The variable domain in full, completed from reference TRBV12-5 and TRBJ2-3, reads DARVTQTPRHKVTEMGQEVTMRCQPILGHNTVFWYRQTMMQGLELLAYFRNRAPLDDSGMPKDRFSAEMPDATLATLKIQPSEPRDSAVYFCASGLIDDGRSGADTQYFGPGTRLTVL.

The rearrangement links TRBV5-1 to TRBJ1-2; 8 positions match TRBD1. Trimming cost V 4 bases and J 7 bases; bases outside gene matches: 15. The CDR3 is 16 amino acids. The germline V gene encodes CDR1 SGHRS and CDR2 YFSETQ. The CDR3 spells CASSAHPGQGAAGYTF. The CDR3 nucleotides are TGCGCCAGCAGCGCCCACCCCGGGCAGGGGGCGGCTGGCTACACCTTC.

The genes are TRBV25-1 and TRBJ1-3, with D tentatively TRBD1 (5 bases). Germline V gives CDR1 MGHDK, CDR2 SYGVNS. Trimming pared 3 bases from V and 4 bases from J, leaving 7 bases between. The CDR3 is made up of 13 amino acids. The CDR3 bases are TGTGCCAGCAGTGAGCCAGGGGGAAACACCATATATTTT. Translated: CASSEPGGNTIYF.

CDR3: CASSGSLAGVTDTQYF. Here the CDR3 DNA reads TGCGCCAGCAGTGGTTCACTAGCGGGGGTCACAGATACGCAGTATTTT. This chain links TRBV10-1 with TRBJ2-3, with 11 bases lining up with TRBD2. Germline CDR1 reads WNHNN; CDR2 reads SYGVQD (reference sequence). With V trimmed by 4 bases and J by 2 bases, 5 bases remained unmatched. This CDR3 is built from 16 residues.

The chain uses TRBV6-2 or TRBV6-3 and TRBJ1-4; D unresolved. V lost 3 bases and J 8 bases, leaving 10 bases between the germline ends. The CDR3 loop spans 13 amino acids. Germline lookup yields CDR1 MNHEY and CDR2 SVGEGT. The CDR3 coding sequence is TGTGCCAGCAGTTATGGGTCCGGCGAAAAACTGTTTTTT. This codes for CASSYGSGEKLFF.

The CDR3 coding sequence is TGTGCCACCAGTGACTGGGACATACTTGGCTACACCTTC. Amino acid sequence: CATSDWDILGYTF. The chain uses TRBV24-1 and TRBJ1-2, with D perhaps TRBD1 (6 bases). The V end was cut by 4 bases, the J end by 7 bases, with 12 bases between. This CDR3 is 13 amino acids long. Germline-derived CDR1 and CDR2 are KGHDR and SFDVKD.

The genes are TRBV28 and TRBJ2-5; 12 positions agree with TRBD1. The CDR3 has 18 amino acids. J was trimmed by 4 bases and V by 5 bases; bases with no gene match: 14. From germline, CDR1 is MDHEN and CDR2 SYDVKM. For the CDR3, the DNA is TGTGCCAGCAGTCAAAGGCTCGGGACAGGGGGCTTTGGAGAGACCCAGTACTTC. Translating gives CASSQRLGTGGFGETQYF. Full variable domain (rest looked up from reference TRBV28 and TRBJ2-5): DVKVTQSSRYLVKRTGEKVFLECVQDMDHENMFWYRQDPGLGLRLIYFSYDVKMKEKGDIPEGYSVSREKKERFSLILESASTNQTSMYLCASSQRLGTGGFGETQYFGPGTRLLVL.

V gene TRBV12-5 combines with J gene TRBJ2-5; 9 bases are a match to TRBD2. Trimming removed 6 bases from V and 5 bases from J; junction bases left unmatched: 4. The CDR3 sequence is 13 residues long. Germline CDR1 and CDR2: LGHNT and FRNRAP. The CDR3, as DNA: TGTGCTAGTGGGCCTAGCGGGGTGGAGACCCAGTACTTC. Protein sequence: CASGPSGVETQYF.

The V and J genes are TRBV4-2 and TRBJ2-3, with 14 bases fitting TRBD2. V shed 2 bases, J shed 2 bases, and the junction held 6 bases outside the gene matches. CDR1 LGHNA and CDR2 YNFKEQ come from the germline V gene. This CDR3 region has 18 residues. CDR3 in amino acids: CASSQNWGLAGVTDTQYF. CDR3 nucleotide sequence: TGTGCCAGCAGCCAAAATTGGGGACTAGCGGGGGTCACAGATACGCAGTATTTT.

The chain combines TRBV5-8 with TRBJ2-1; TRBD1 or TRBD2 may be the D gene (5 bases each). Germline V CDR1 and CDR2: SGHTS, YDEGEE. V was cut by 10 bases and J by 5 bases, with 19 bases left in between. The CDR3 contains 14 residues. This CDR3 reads CAQPQPPGHNEQFF. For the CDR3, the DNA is TGTGCCCAACCACAACCCCCGGGGCACAATGAGCAGTTCTTC.

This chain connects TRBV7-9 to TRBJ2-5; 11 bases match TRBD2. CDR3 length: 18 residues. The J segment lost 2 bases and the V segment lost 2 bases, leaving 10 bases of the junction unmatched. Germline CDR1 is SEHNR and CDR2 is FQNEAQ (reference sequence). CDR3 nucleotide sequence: TGTGCCAGCAGCTTAAGGGTCCCACTAGCGGGGGATCAAGAGACCCAGTACTTC. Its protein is CASSLRVPLAGDQETQYF.

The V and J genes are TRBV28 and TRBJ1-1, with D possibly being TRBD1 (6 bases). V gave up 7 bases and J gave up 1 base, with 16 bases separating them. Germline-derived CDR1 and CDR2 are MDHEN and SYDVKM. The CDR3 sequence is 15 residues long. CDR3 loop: CASTGGANRNTEAFF. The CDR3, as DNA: TGTGCCAGCACGGGGGGGGCGAATAGGAACACTGAAGCTTTCTTT.

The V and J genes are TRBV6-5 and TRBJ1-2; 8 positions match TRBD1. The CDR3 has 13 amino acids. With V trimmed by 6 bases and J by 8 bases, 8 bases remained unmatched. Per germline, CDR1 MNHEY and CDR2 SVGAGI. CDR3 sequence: CASSREYRGGYTF. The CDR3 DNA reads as TGTGCCAGCAGCCGGGAATACAGGGGGGGCTACACCTTC.

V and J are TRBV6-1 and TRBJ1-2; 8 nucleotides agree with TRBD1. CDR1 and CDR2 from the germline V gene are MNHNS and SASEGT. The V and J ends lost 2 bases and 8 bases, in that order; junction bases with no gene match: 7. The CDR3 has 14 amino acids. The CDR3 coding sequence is TGTGCCAGCAGTGAATTGCAGGGGGCGGGCGGCTACACCTTC. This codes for CASSELQGAGGYTF.

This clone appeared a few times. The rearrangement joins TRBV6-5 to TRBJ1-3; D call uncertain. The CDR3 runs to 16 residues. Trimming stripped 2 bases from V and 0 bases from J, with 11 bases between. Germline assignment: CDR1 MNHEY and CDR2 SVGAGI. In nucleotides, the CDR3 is TGTGCCAGCAGTTACGGGGTGTCCAGCTCTGGAAACACCATATATTTT. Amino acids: CASSYGVSSSGNTIYF.

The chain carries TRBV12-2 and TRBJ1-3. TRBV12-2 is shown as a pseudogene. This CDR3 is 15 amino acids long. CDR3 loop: CASRPRGVSGNTIYF. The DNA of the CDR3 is TGTGCAAGTCGCCCAAGGGGGGTCTCTGGAAACACCATATATTTT.

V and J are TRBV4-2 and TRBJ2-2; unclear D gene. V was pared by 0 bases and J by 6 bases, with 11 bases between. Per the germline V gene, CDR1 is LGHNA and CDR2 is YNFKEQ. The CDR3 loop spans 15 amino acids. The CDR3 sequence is CASSQENRAPGELFF. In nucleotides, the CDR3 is TGTGCCAGCAGCCAAGAAAACCGGGCCCCCGGGGAGCTGTTTTTT.

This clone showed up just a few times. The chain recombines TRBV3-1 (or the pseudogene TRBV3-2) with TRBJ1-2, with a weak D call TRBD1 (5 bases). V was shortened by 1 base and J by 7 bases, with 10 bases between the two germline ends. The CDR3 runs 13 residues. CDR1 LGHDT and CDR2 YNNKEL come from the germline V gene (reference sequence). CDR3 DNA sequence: TGTGCCAGCAGCCAAGGCAGGGATGGTGGCTACACCTTC. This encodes CASSQGRDGGYTF.